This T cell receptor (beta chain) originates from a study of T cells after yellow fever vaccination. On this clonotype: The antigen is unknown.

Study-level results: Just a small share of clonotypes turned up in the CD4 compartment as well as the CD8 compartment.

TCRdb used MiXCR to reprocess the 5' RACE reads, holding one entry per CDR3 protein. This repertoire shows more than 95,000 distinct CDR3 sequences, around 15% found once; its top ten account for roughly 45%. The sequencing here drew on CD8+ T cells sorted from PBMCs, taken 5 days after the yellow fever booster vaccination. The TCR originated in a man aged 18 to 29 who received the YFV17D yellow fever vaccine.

CDR3 sequence reads: CASSHGGISETQYF. DNA for the CDR3: TGCGCCAGCAGCCACGGCGGGATATCAGAGACCCAGTACTTC. The rearrangement links TRBV4-3 to TRBJ2-5; D might be TRBD2 (6 bases). This CDR3 spans 14 amino acids. Trimming pared 3 bases from V and 4 bases from J, leaving 12 bases between. Germline V gene data show CDR1 as LGHNA and CDR2 as YSLEER.